This T cell receptor (beta chain) was sequenced for a study of Graves' ophthalmopathy and Graves' hyperthyroidism. Across the whole study: Sampling took place at initial diagnosis, with peripheral blood obtained before any treatment. Findings and limits, study-wide: Progression of ophthalmopathy was predicted by the model with about 68% sensitivity and just over 72% specificity. A 13-signature model separated ophthalmopathy from stable hyperthyroidism, reaching 85% to 90% sensitivity and around 83% specificity cross-validated.

RNA transcripts yielded amplified TCR beta CDR3 regions. In the first round, RT-PCR was carried out with HTBI primers, and a multiplex PCR formed the second round. Each CDR3 protein gets one entry after TCRdb re-called the multiplex PCR reads with MiXCR. The sample has 740,000 or so distinct CDR3 sequences, about 44% seen once; the top ten hold 40% to 45%. Germline V lookup: CDR1 ENHRY, CDR2 SYGVKD. The CDR3 sequence is 14 residues long. Notes on this clonotype: Its antigen is unidentified. Its ends do not fully match the called genes, so a read error is possible.

The sample taken for sequencing was peripheral blood. This TCR was recovered from an adult man with Graves' ophthalmopathy. This rearrangement joins TRBV10-3 to TRBJ2-7, with D unresolved. The CDR3 loop is CAISAGSSSYEQSF. DNA of the CDR3: TGTGCCATCAGTGCCGGGTCCAGCTCCTACGAGCAGTCCTTC.